The 8 T cell receptor beta chains in this list originate from one sample, sequenced in a study of patients and donors after allogeneic stem cell transplantation. TCRdb re-called the RT-PCR reads with MiXCR, one entry per CDR3 protein. The table shows 70,000 to 85,000 distinct CDR3 sequences, with approximately 25% occurring only once. Sequencing was done on a sample of blood, either unsorted or a sorted T cell fraction (not recorded which). These receptors were obtained from a human donor who was either an allogeneic HSCT recipient or a stem cell or donor lymphocyte infusion donor (not recorded which). It is not recorded whose cells these are; they may come from a transplant donor.

The V and J genes are TRBV20-1 and TRBJ1-2, with unresolved D. Germline V CDR1 and CDR2: DFQATT, SNEGSKA (reference sequence). Trimming pared 2 bases from V and 4 bases from J, leaving 5 bases between. This CDR3 is built from 11 residues. The CDR3 DNA is TGCAGTGCTAGATGGGTCTATGGCTACACCTTC. It codes for CSARWVYGYTF.

The table lists this clonotype with a few counts. The chain couples TRBV20-1 to TRBJ2-1; 7 bases match TRBD1. CDR1 and CDR2 from the germline V gene are DFQATT and SNEGSKA (reference sequence). This CDR3 has 14 residues. After removal of 5 bases from V and 3 bases from J, the junction contained 7 bases not matched to a gene. Here the CDR3 reads CSASDRVNYNEQFF. CDR3 nucleotides: TGCAGTGCTTCCGACAGGGTGAACTACAATGAGCAGTTCTTC.

This clonotype was detected ten times or more. V gene TRBV9 combines with J gene TRBJ1-3; weak D call: TRBD1 (5 bases). The germline CDR1 and CDR2 sequences are SGDLS and YYNGEE. The CDR3 is made up of 17 amino acids. The V and J ends lost 3 bases and 4 bases respectively, with 20 bases between them. The CDR3 loop is CASSAGEGPLRGNTIYF. Here the CDR3 DNA reads TGTGCCAGCAGCGCGGGGGAAGGCCCACTGAGGGGAAACACCATATATTTT.

The gene calls are TRBV11-2 and TRBJ2-1, with D unresolved. CDR1 SGHAT and CDR2 FQNNGV come from the germline V gene. The ends were cut back, 10 bases at V and 2 bases at J, with 9 bases in the middle. There are 12 residues in the CDR3. This CDR3 is CATRTAYNEQFF. The CDR3 DNA is TGTGCCACTCGAACAGCCTACAATGAGCAGTTCTTC.

The V gene is TRBV6-4, the J gene TRBJ1-1; D may be TRBD1 (6 bases). The V gene's germline CDR1 is MRHNA and CDR2 SNTAGT. V was cut by 3 bases and J by 4 bases, with 9 bases left in between. The CDR3 sequence is 13 residues long. CDR3 sequence (DNA): TGTGCCAGCAGTGAAGGGGGAGTCACTGAAGCTTTCTTT. This sequence encodes CASSEGGVTEAFF.

This clonotype was observed once. The chain recombines TRBV19 with TRBJ2-5, with 8 positions matching TRBD1. The V gene end was trimmed by 3 bases and the J gene end by 4 bases; junction bases not matched to a gene: 1. This CDR3 has 13 residues. Germline-derived CDR1 and CDR2 are LNHDA and SQIVND (reference sequence). The CDR3 sequence: CASSIRGRETQYF. CDR3 coding DNA: TGTGCCAGTAGTATCAGGGGGCGAGAGACCCAGTACTTC.

The chain has TRBV10-3 and TRBJ2-6; 8 nucleotides agree with TRBD1. Trimming removed 4 bases from V and 0 bases from J; junction bases left unmatched: 8. The CDR3 has 18 residues. Per the germline V gene, CDR1 is ENHRY and CDR2 is SYGVKD. CDR3 nucleotides: TGTGCCATCAGTGTCTTGGGACAGGCTTCCTCTGGGGCCAACGTCCTGACTTTC. The encoded protein is CAISVLGQASSGANVLTF.

There are a few counts of this clonotype. The genes are TRBV7-2 and TRBJ2-5; no firm D call. Germline V gene sequence: CDR1 SGHTA, CDR2 FQGNSA. This CDR3 region has 13 residues. The V end lost 4 bases, the J end lost 2 bases, and 8 bases lay between the germline ends. CDR3 sequence (DNA): TGTGCCAGCAGCTCTTTGTTTCAAGAGACCCAGTACTTC. Translated: CASSSLFQETQYF.